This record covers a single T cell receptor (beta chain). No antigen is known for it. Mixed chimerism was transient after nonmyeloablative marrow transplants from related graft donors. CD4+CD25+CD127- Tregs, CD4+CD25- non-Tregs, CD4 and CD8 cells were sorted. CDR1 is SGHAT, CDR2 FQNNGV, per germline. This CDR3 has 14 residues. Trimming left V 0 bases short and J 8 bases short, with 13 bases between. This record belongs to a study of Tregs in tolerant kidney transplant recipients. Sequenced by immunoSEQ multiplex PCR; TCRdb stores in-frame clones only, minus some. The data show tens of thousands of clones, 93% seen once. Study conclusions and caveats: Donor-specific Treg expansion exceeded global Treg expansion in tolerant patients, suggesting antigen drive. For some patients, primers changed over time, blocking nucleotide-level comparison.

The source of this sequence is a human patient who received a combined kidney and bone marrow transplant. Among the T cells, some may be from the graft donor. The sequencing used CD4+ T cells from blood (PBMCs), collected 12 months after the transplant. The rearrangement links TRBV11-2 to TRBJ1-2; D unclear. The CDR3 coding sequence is TGTGCCAGCAGCTTAGAACTGGAGCTATGGGGCTACACCTTC. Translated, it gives CASSLELELWGYTF.